One and the same sample provided the 28 T cell receptor beta chains below, sequenced in a study of CD8+CD57+ T cells in acquired aplastic anemia. TCR beta VDJ and CDR3 profiling used genomic DNA as template. TCRdb re-analysed the reads in MiXCR, keeping a single row per CDR3 protein. Of some 170,000 distinct CDR3 sequences listed, approximately 43% are singletons. The sample comprised sorted CD4+, CD8+, or CD8+CD57+ T cells (not recorded which) from PBMCs. These TCRs come from a human donor in good health.

Many counts were recorded for this clonotype. The genes are TRBV12-3 or TRBV12-4 and TRBJ1-5; unclear D gene. This CDR3 region has 16 residues. V shed 5 bases and J shed 2 bases, with 16 bases lying between them. Here the CDR3 reads CASSPLGFLGNQPQHF. CDR3 coding DNA: TGTGCCAGCAGTCCCCTAGGGTTTTTGGGCAATCAGCCCCAGCATTTT.

In this sample, this clonotype turned up many times. The rearrangement links TRBV7-9 to TRBJ1-5; D call uncertain. The CDR3 is 14 amino acids. CDR1 is SEHNR and CDR2 is FQNEAQ in the germline V gene (reference sequence). The V and J ends lost 0 bases and 1 base respectively, with 4 bases between them. Here the CDR3 DNA reads TGTGCCAGCAGCTTAGCACAGAGCAATCAGCCCCAGCATTTT. Its protein product is CASSLAQSNQPQHF.

The chain has TRBV18 and TRBJ2-3; D unresolved. The V and J ends lost 0 bases and 0 bases respectively, with 10 bases between them. Germline CDR1 and CDR2: KGHSH and LQKENI. The CDR3 is made up of 16 amino acids. CDR3 sequence (DNA): TGTGCCAGCTCACCACCTAAAGGATCTAGCACAGATACGCAGTATTTT. Protein product: CASSPPKGSSTDTQYF.

This chain connects TRBV4-3 to TRBJ2-1; the D is unclear. The J call is doubtful: the DNA matches TRBJ2-7 better. Germline values: CDR1 LGHNA, CDR2 YSLEER. The CDR3 has 15 amino acids. The CDR3 loop reads CASSQEPGSNYEQYF. The DNA of the CDR3 is TGCGCCAGCAGCCAAGAGCCTGGCAGTAACTATGAGCAGTACTTC.

The CDR3 coding sequence is TGTGCCAGCAGTGAAGCGGCGGGCGCCTATGGCTACACCTTC. Amino acid sequence: CASSEAAGAYGYTF. V and J are TRBV2 and TRBJ1-2; D ambiguous. V was cut by 0 bases and J by 4 bases, with 9 bases left in between. The CDR3 runs to 14 residues. CDR1 SNHLY and CDR2 FYNNEI come from the germline V gene.

V is TRBV15 and J is TRBJ2-1; possible D gene TRBD1, 6 bases. This CDR3 spans 12 amino acids. Germline V CDR1 and CDR2: LNHNV, YYDKDF (reference sequence). Trimming pared 4 bases from V and 7 bases from J, leaving 8 bases between. For the CDR3, the DNA is TGTGCCACCAGCAATACAGGGAATGAGCAGTTCTTC. Amino acids: CATSNTGNEQFF.

This chain connects TRBV10-3 to TRBJ2-7; D unclear. Germline CDR1 is ENHRY and CDR2 is SYGVKD. V was cut by 3 bases and J by 3 bases, with 9 bases left in between. The CDR3 runs to 13 residues. The CDR3, as DNA: TGTGCCATCAGTGATAGGACCGGCTACGAGCAGTACTTC. This sequence encodes CAISDRTGYEQYF.

This clonotype has ten or more counts. The V gene is TRBV7-2, the J gene TRBJ1-1; D remains ambiguous. V lost 2 bases and J lost 11, with 12 bases in between. This CDR3 is 12 amino acids long. The V gene's germline CDR1 is SGHTA and CDR2 FQGNSA. The CDR3: CASSLIVRGAFF. The CDR3 region has the DNA TGTGCCAGCAGCTTAATCGTGAGAGGGGCTTTCTTT.

The V and J genes are TRBV10-3 and TRBJ2-7; a weak D match, TRBD2 (5 bases). Germline V gives CDR1 ENHRY, CDR2 SYGVKD. The CDR3 covers 12 residues. V lost 4 bases and J 3 bases, leaving 7 bases between the germline ends. In nucleotides, the CDR3 is TGTGCCATCAGTGGTGACTACTACGAGCAGTACTTC. Protein product: CAISGDYYEQYF.

The V gene is TRBV19, the J gene TRBJ2-1; no definite D call. The V and J ends lost 1 base and 8 bases respectively, with 6 bases between them. In germline, CDR1 is LNHDA, CDR2 SQIVND (reference sequence). The CDR3 is made up of 12 amino acids. CDR3 sequence reads: CASSIGVDEQFF. The CDR3 region has the DNA TGTGCCAGTAGTATAGGAGTCGATGAGCAGTTCTTC.

This chain uses TRBV2 with TRBJ2-7; 12 bases match TRBD2. The junction had 4 bases not matched to a gene; V was cut back by 6 bases and J by 4 bases. The CDR3 has 14 amino acids. In germline, CDR1 is SNHLY, CDR2 FYNNEI. As DNA, the CDR3 is TGTGCCAGCAGGAGACTAGCGGGAGTGTACGAGCAGTACTTC. Residues: CASRRLAGVYEQYF.

V usage is TRBV20-1 and J usage is TRBJ2-3; D uncertain. The CDR3 has 11 amino acids. V was cut by 0 bases and J by 11 bases, with 9 bases left in between. Germline lookup yields CDR1 DFQATT and CDR2 SNEGSKA (reference sequence). This CDR3 is CSAREVTQQYF. In nucleotides, the CDR3 is TGCAGTGCTAGAGAGGTGACACAGCAGTATTTT.

The rearrangement joins TRBV5-8 to TRBJ2-7; the D is unclear. Trimming shortened V by 1 base and J by 1 base, and 9 bases separated the two germline ends. Germline V gene lookup returns CDR1 SGHTS and CDR2 YDEGEE. The CDR3 consists of 14 residues. For the CDR3, the DNA is TGTGCCAGCAGCTTGATACAGTCTTCCTACGAGCAGTACTTC. Encoded protein: CASSLIQSSYEQYF.

This clonotype was seen repeatedly, ten times or more. The CDR3 DNA reads as TGTGCCAGCAGCCAAGTGGGAAGCTACGAGCAGTACTTC. Translated, it gives CASSQVGSYEQYF. The chain combines TRBV3-1 with TRBJ2-7; D call uncertain. V dropped 1 base and J dropped 3 bases, with 7 bases sitting between them. The CDR3 runs to 13 residues. The V gene's germline CDR1 is LGHDT and CDR2 YNNKEL (reference sequence).

The rearrangement joins TRBV20-1 to TRBJ1-2; 10 nucleotides match TRBD1. The V segment lost 5 bases and the J segment 0 bases; nucleotides outside the gene matches: 9. Germline V lookup: CDR1 DFQATT, CDR2 SNEGSKA (reference sequence). The CDR3 extends over 16 amino acids. The CDR3 spells CSASDRGVTSNYGYTF. As DNA, the CDR3 is TGCAGTGCTTCGGACAGGGGGGTCACTTCTAACTATGGCTACACCTTC.

The chain has TRBV9 and TRBJ1-6; D is undetermined. Looked up from germline, CDR1 is SGDLS and CDR2 is YYNGEE. Between the trimmed V and J ends, which lost 0 bases and 9 bases, there was a span of 7 bases. CDR3 length: 13 residues. The DNA of the CDR3 is TGTGCCAGCAGCGTAGGGGCTGCTTCACCCCTCCACTTT. As protein: CASSVGAASPLHF.

This clonotype was picked up a small number of times. This chain connects TRBV28 to TRBJ2-7; D ambiguous. The CDR3 sequence is 15 residues long. The germline V and J ends were trimmed by 2 bases and 1 base, with 12 bases remaining between them. CDR1 MDHEN and CDR2 SYDVKM come from the germline V gene. The CDR3 loop reads CASSLRPRESYEQYF. As DNA, the CDR3 is TGTGCCAGCAGTTTACGTCCGCGCGAGTCCTACGAGCAGTACTTC.

The table lists this clonotype with many counts. The chain recombines TRBV20-1 with TRBJ1-5, with 9 bases identical to TRBD1. The junction had 4 bases not matched to a gene; V was cut back by 2 bases and J by 2 bases. The CDR3 sequence is 15 residues long. From germline, CDR1 is DFQATT and CDR2 SNEGSKA (reference sequence). The CDR3 loop reads CSARNTGGGNQPQHF. CDR3 bases: TGCAGTGCTAGAAATACAGGGGGCGGCAATCAGCCCCAGCATTTT.

The rearrangement links TRBV13 to TRBJ2-7, with 11 bases matching TRBD2. V was clipped by 4 bases and J by 1 base; unmatched bases: 6. In germline, CDR1 is PRHDT, CDR2 FYEKMQ (reference sequence). The CDR3 is 16 residues long. The CDR3 sequence is CASSYTGTSGSYEQYF. Written as DNA, the CDR3 is TGTGCCAGCAGCTACACCGGGACTAGCGGTTCCTACGAGCAGTACTTC.

With respect to this clonotype: Since a much larger clone is just one base distant, this may be a read error. V usage is TRBV7-2 and J usage is TRBJ2-5; the match to TRBD2 covers 8 bases. J was trimmed by 7 bases and V by 5 bases; bases with no gene match: 9. Germline CDR1 SGHTA, CDR2 FQGNSA. This CDR3 comprises 14 residues. The CDR3 is CASSQDSTSATQYF. The CDR3 DNA sequence: TGTGCCAGCAGCCAAGATTCGACTAGCGCGACCCAGTACTTC.

The V call is TRBV29-1, the J call TRBJ1-1, with no clear D. With 6 bases removed from V and 1 base from J, the gap between germline ends came to 15 bases. Germline CDR1 and CDR2: SQVTM and ANQGSEA. The CDR3 runs to 14 residues. The CDR3 loop reads CSVRSGSGNTEAFF. The CDR3 DNA reads as TGCAGCGTCCGTTCGGGATCTGGGAACACTGAAGCTTTCTTT. Variable domain in full (rest from reference TRBV29-1 and TRBJ1-1): SAVISQKPSRDICQRGTSLTIQCQVDSQVTMMFWYRQQPGQSLTLIATANQGSEATYESGFVIDKFPISRPNLTFSTLTVSNMSPEDSSIYLCSVRSGSGNTEAFFGQGTRLTVV.

The table lists this clonotype with many counts. This chain connects TRBV20-1 to TRBJ2-2, with a possible D match to TRBD1 (6 bases). Per the germline V gene, CDR1 is DFQATT and CDR2 is SNEGSKA (reference sequence). The V end was cut by 2 bases, the J end by 6 bases, with 10 bases between. CDR3 length: 13 residues. The DNA for the CDR3 is TGCAGTGCTAGACGGACAGTTGCCGGGGAGCTGTTTTTT. Translation: CSARRTVAGELFF.

The J gene is TRBJ1-5, the V gene TRBV15, with D possibly TRBD1 on 5 matching bases. The CDR3 totals 14 residues. V was clipped by 3 bases and J by 6 bases, with 12 bases between them. The germline CDR1 and CDR2 sequences are LNHNV and YYDKDF (reference sequence). The CDR3 sequence: CATSSGHPPQPQHF. CDR3 bases: TGTGCCACCAGCAGTGGACACCCTCCTCAGCCCCAGCATTTT.

This clonotype was recorded a few times. This chain connects TRBV7-2 to TRBJ1-5; D possibly corresponds to TRBD1 (6 bases). Trimming left V 6 bases short and J 5 bases short, with 17 bases between. The germline V gene encodes CDR1 SGHTA and CDR2 FQGNSA. The length of the CDR3 is 15 residues. The CDR3 DNA reads TGTGCCAGCAGAAGAGCCGGGGCAGGGGATCAGCCCCAGCATTTT. It is translated as CASRRAGAGDQPQHF.

The chain couples TRBV5-4 to TRBJ1-6; D ambiguous. Germline lookup yields CDR1 SGHNT and CDR2 YYREEE (reference sequence). V dropped 0 bases and J dropped 7 bases, with 11 bases sitting between them. There are 15 residues in the CDR3. The CDR3 region has the DNA TGTGCCAGCAGCTTGGGCACAACCGGGAATTCACCCCTCCACTTT. Its translation: CASSLGTTGNSPLHF.

This clonotype was detected a few times. V usage is TRBV7-9 and J usage is TRBJ2-3; D ambiguous. CDR1 is SEHNR, CDR2 FQNEAQ, per germline (reference sequence). Trimming removed 5 bases at V and 6 bases at J, with 9 bases between. This CDR3 has 12 residues. CDR3 sequence reads: CASSATSDTQYF. The CDR3 region has the DNA TGTGCCAGCAGCGCAACTTCGGATACGCAGTATTTT. Complete variable domain (other parts from reference TRBV7-9 and TRBJ2-3): DTGVSQNPRHKITKRGQNVTFRCDPISEHNRLYWYRQTLGQGPEFLTYFQNEAQLEKSRLLSDRFSAERPKGSFSTLEIQRTEQGDSAMYLCASSATSDTQYFGPGTRLTVL.

This clonotype was observed a handful of times. The chain has TRBV5-8 and TRBJ2-2, with a tentative D call TRBD1 (6 bases). This CDR3 has 15 residues. Deletions cut 2 bases from V and 4 bases from J, with 12 bases between. Per the germline V gene, CDR1 is SGHTS and CDR2 is YDEGEE. CDR3 region: CASSFGRGTTGELFF. CDR3 nucleotides: TGTGCCAGCAGCTTCGGCAGGGGTACCACCGGGGAGCTGTTTTTT.

This clonotype was detected many times. The chain is built from TRBV5-8 and TRBJ1-2; the D is unclear. The ends were cut back, 4 bases at V and 8 bases at J, with 18 bases in the middle. Germline V gives CDR1 SGHTS, CDR2 YDEGEE. This CDR3 has 14 amino acids. The CDR3 DNA follows: TGTGCCAGCAGCCAGACCGGGCCAGGAAGGGGCTACACCTTC. Its translation is CASSQTGPGRGYTF.